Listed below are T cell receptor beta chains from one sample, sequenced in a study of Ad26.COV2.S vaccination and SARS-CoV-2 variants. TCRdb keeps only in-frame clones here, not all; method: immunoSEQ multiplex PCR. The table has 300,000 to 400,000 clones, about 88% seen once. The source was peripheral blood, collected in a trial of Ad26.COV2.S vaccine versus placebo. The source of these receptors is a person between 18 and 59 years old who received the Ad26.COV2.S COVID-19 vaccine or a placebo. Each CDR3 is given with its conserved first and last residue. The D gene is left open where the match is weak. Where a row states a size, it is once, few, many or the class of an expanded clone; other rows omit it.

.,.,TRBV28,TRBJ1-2,CASSLISREGGYGYTF,TGTGCCAGCAGTTTAATCTCCCGGGAGGGAGGCTATGGCTACACCTTC
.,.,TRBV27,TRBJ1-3,CAVWGGPSGNTIYF,TGTGCCGTTTGGGGGGGGCCCTCTGGAAACACCATATATTTT
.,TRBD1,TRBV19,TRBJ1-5,CASKTTGGGGSNQPQHF,TGTGCCAGTAAAACGACAGGGGGCGGAGGGAGCAATCAGCCCCAGCATTTT
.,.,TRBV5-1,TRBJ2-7,CASSSTPGTTGEQYF,TGCGCCAGCAGCTCAACCCCGGGGACCACGGGCGAGCAGTACTTC
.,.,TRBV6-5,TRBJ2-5,CASSYKAEPFQETQYF,TGTGCCAGCAGTTATAAGGCAGAGCCGTTTCAAGAGACCCAGTACTTC
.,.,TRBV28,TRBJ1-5,CASSFVGLSNQPQHF,TGTGCCAGCAGTTTCGTAGGGCTAAGCAATCAGCCCCAGCATTTT
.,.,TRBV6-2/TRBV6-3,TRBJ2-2,CASSYSGTRNRATGELFF,TGTGCCAGCAGTTACTCCGGGACTCGCAACCGGGCCACCGGGGAGCTGTTTTTT
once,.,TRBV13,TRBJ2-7,CASSTLRADEQYF,TGTGCCAGCAGCACCTTGAGGGCAGACGAGCAGTACTTC
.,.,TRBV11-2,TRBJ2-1,CASSLLGDTYNEQFF,TGTGCCAGCAGCCTTCTAGGGGATACCTACAATGAGCAGTTCTTC
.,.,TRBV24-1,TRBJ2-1,CATSDPTSRGSENEQFF,TGTGCCACCAGTGATCCTACCTCCAGGGGCTCTGAGAATGAGCAGTTCTTC
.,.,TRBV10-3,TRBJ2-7,CATQKDPSAYEQYF,TGTGCCACTCAGAAGGACCCTTCGGCCTACGAGCAGTACTTC
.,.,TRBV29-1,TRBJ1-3,CSVEPRSGNTIYF,TGCAGCGTTGAGCCCCGCTCTGGAAACACCATATATTTT
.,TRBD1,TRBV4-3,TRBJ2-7,CASSQTGQSSEQYF,TGCGCCAGCAGCCAAACGGGACAGTCATCCGAGCAGTACTTC
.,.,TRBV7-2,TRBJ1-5,CASSPTYQPQHF,TGTGCCAGCAGCCCTACATATCAGCCCCAGCATTTT
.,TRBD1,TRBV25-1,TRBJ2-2,CASSAGQEHTGELFF,TGTGCCAGCAGTGCCGGACAGGAGCACACCGGGGAGCTGTTTTTT
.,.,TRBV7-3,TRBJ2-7,CASSLTPQTGMYEQYF,TGTGCCAGCAGCTTAACACCCCAAACGGGGATGTACGAGCAGTACTTC
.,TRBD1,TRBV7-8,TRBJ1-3,CASSPLQGASGNTIYF,TGTGCCAGCAGCCCTCTTCAGGGGGCCTCTGGAAACACCATATATTTT
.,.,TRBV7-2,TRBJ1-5,CASSGTDSNQPQHF,TGTGCCAGCAGCGGGACCGATAGCAATCAGCCCCAGCATTTT
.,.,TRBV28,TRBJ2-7,CASTGPYEQYF,TGTGCCAGCACGGGACCCTACGAGCAGTACTTC
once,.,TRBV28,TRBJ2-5,CASSGREGEETQYF,TGTGCCAGCAGTGGAAGGGAAGGGGAAGAGACCCAGTACTTC
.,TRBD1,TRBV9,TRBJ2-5,CASSVGGQGVRETQYF,TGTGCCAGCAGCGTCGGTGGACAGGGGGTTAGAGAGACCCAGTACTTC
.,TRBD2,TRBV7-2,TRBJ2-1,CASSPDPTSGYNEQFF,TGTGCCAGCAGCCCCGACCCCACTAGCGGCTACAATGAGCAGTTCTTC
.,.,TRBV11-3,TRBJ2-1,CASSSEGQRDNEQFF,TGTGCCAGCAGCTCTGAGGGTCAGCGAGACAATGAGCAGTTCTTC
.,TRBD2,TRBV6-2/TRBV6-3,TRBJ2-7,CASSYGTSLDEQYF,TGTGCCAGCAGTTACGGGACTAGCTTGGACGAGCAGTACTTC
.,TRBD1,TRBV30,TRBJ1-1,CAWSAPGQGTTEAFF,TGTGCCTGGAGTGCCCCGGGACAGGGGACGACTGAAGCTTTCTTT
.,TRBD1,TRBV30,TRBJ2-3,CAWSKQGAADTQYF,TGTGCCTGGAGTAAACAGGGGGCCGCAGATACGCAGTATTTT
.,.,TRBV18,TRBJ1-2,CASSPDKNYGYTF,TGTGCCAGCTCACCAGACAAAAACTATGGCTACACCTTC
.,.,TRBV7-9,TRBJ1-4,CASSPSGVPYEKLFF,TGTGCCAGCAGCCCGTCAGGGGTACCCTATGAAAAACTGTTTTTT
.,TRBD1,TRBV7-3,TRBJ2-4,CASSPGGQNIQYF,TGTGCCAGCAGCCCAGGGGGACAAAACATTCAGTACTTC
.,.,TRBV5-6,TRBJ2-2,CARNPPTGELFF,TGTGCCAGGAATCCTCCAACCGGGGAGCTGTTTTTT